Listed below are T cell receptor beta chains from one sample, sequenced in a study of cytomegalovirus exposure and HLA in healthy donors. TCRdb keeps only in-frame clones here, not all; method: immunoSEQ multiplex PCR. The data hold roughly 69,000 clones, with 76% observed a single time. Sample: PBMCs. All receptors come from a man aged 18 to 29 in good health and CMV-seronegative. Both conserved end residues are part of each CDR3. The order of the fields is D gene, clone size, J gene, V gene, CDR3 DNA, CDR3 protein. D genes are given only for firm matches. Clone size is stated in some rows and not others, as once, few, many or a class when expanded.

NA,NA,TRBJ1-4,TRBV19,TGTGCCAGTAGGATCGGGGTTGAAAAACTGTTTTTT,CASRIGVEKLFF
TRBD1,NA,TRBJ1-2,TRBV10-3,TGTGCCATCAGTGAGGCAGGGGGGAACTATGGCTACACCTTC,CAISEAGGNYGYTF
TRBD2,once,TRBJ2-3,TRBV9,TGTGCCAGCAGCACCCGAGGTAGCGGGGTACTCACAGATACGCAGTATTTT,CASSTRGSGVLTDTQYF
NA,once,TRBJ2-2,TRBV2,TGTGCCACTGCGAACACCGGGGAGCTGTTTTTT,CATANTGELFF
TRBD1,NA,TRBJ2-2,TRBV11-2,TGTGCCAGCAGCTTAGGGCGGGGACAGGGGTCCGGGGAGCTGTTTTTT,CASSLGRGQGSGELFF
TRBD2,NA,TRBJ2-7,TRBV29-1,TGCAGCGTAAAGGGACTACCCTCTCTCGGCGAGCAGTACTTC,CSVKGLPSLGEQYF
TRBD1,NA,TRBJ1-6,TRBV6-1,TGTGCCAGCAGTCGACAGGGAGCCGATTCACCCCTCCACTTT,CASSRQGADSPLHF
TRBD1,NA,TRBJ1-4,TRBV19,TGTGCCAGTAGGTCAGGGGGTATGACTAATGAAAAACTGTTTTTT,CASRSGGMTNEKLFF
NA,NA,TRBJ2-6,TRBV6-5,TGTGCCAGCAGTTACTCGTTAAGCCCTGTCCTGACTTTC,CASSYSLSPVLTF
TRBD2,NA,TRBJ2-3,TRBV5-1,TGCGCCAGCAGCTTGGATGGACTAGCGGACACAGATACGCAGTATTTT,CASSLDGLADTDTQYF
NA,NA,TRBJ1-6,TRBV7-2,TGTGCCAGCAGCTTAGGACGGGAGGCACTTAATTCACCCCTCCACTTT,CASSLGREALNSPLHF
NA,NA,TRBJ1-1,TRBV2,TGTGCCAGCAGCGAACCTCTCACAGGGAACACTGAAGCTTTCTTT,CASSEPLTGNTEAFF
TRBD1,NA,TRBJ1-2,TRBV29-1,TGCAGCGCTCGACAGGGTTCGGGTGGCTACACCTTC,CSARQGSGGYTF
NA,NA,TRBJ1-4,TRBV28,TGTGCCAGCCGATGGGGCAGGGCTAATGAAAAACTGTTTTTT,CASRWGRANEKLFF
NA,once,TRBJ1-6,TRBV5-1,TGCGCCAGCAGCTTGCGTCCAGGGGATCAGTCCTCCTATAATTCACCCCTCCACTTT,CASSLRPGDQSSYNSPLHF
TRBD1,once,TRBJ1-5,TRBV19,TGTGCCAGTAGACCGGACAGGGGCAAAAGGCAGCCCCAGCATTTT,CASRPDRGKRQPQHF
TRBD1,NA,TRBJ2-7,TRBV9,TGTGCCAGCAGCCCTGGGACAGCCCCCTACGAGCAGTACTTC,CASSPGTAPYEQYF
NA,NA,TRBJ2-2,TRBV9,TGTGCCAGCAGCGTAGACGGGAGGGGGCGACCGAACACCGGGGAGCTGTTTTTT,CASSVDGRGRPNTGELFF
TRBD2,NA,TRBJ2-3,TRBV28,TGTGCCAGCAGTCCCAGCGGGGGACCCACAGATACGCAGTATTTT,CASSPSGGPTDTQYF
TRBD2,NA,TRBJ2-1,TRBV28,TGTGCCAGCAGCGTCCAGCGGGGGGAAAAAGGGTTGCATGAGCAGTTCTTC,CASSVQRGEKGLHEQFF
TRBD1,NA,TRBJ1-1,TRBV14,TGTGCCAGCAGCCAGGGGACAGGGCCGAACACTGAAGCTTTCTTT,CASSQGTGPNTEAFF
NA,once,TRBJ1-5,TRBV19,TGTGCCAGTAGTATATCCTCAGGGGAATATCATAGCAATCAGCCCCAGCATTTT,CASSISSGEYHSNQPQHF
NA,NA,TRBJ1-1,TRBV7-2,TGTGCCAGCAGCCCGTGGCAGGTGAACACTGAAGCTTTCTTT,CASSPWQVNTEAFF
NA,NA,TRBJ2-6,TRBV2,TGTGCCAGCAGTGCCGACAGAGGGGGGGAGTGGGGTCTGTCTGGGGCCAACGTCCTGACTTTC,CASSADRGGEWGLSGANVLTF
NA,few,TRBJ2-3,TRBV15,TGTGCCACCAGCAGCTTTGGCACAGATACGCAGTATTTT,CATSSFGTDTQYF
NA,NA,TRBJ1-1,TRBV29-1,TGCAGCGTTGTCGTCACTGAAGCTTTCTTT,CSVVVTEAFF
TRBD1,NA,TRBJ2-5,TRBV7-9,TGTGCCAGCAGCTTCTTGACAGGGCGGGAGACCCAGTACTTC,CASSFLTGRETQYF
TRBD2,once,TRBJ2-5,TRBV11-2,TGTGCCAGCAGCTTAGACCCGGGAGGGGTGTGGGGTGGGGAGACCCAGTACTTC,CASSLDPGGVWGGETQYF
NA,NA,TRBJ1-3,TRBV7-9,TGTTCCAGCAGCCCACAGGGAGGAAACACCATATATTTT,CSSSPQGGNTIYF
NA,NA,TRBJ1-3,TRBV5-1,TGCGCCAGCAGCTTGGCCCCCCTGGACAGTAACTCTGGAAACACCATATATTTT,CASSLAPLDSNSGNTIYF
NA,NA,TRBJ1-2,TRBV11-2,TGTGCCAGCAGCCTTACGACAGGAGAGGCTGGCTACACCTTC,CASSLTTGEAGYTF
NA,NA,TRBJ1-6,TRBV28,TGTGCCAGCAGTCCAGTCCCTTCACCCCTCCACTTT,CASSPVPSPLHF
TRBD2,NA,TRBJ2-3,TRBV5-1,TGCGCCAGCAGAATTACTAGCGGGGGGGCCCTTGATACGCAGTATTTT,CASRITSGGALDTQYF
NA,NA,TRBJ2-5,TRBV11-2,TGTGCCAGCAGCGAGAGGGCAGCTGCAGAGACCCAGTACTTC,CASSERAAAETQYF
TRBD1,few,TRBJ2-7,TRBV7-9,TGTGCCAGCAGCTTAGAAGGACAGGGGACCTACGAGCAGTACTTC,CASSLEGQGTYEQYF
NA,NA,TRBJ2-2,TRBV6-5,TGTGCCAGCTCTAAGAACACCGGGGAGCTGTTTTTT,CASSKNTGELFF
TRBD1,NA,TRBJ1-2,TRBV27,TGTGCCAGCAGCCCCGGACAGGGTCTGGGTGGCTACACCTTC,CASSPGQGLGGYTF
NA,few,TRBJ2-5,TRBV6-5,TGTGCCAGCAGTTACTCAGTGGAGTTAGGGACCCAGTACTTC,CASSYSVELGTQYF
NA,NA,TRBJ2-1,TRBV27,TGTGCCAGCAGTTTCCTCCATTACGGGACACCCTACAATGAGCAGTTCTTC,CASSFLHYGTPYNEQFF
NA,NA,TRBJ2-2,TRBV14,TGTGCCAGCAGCCAAGACCGGGGGTGGAGCGGGGAGCTGTTTTTT,CASSQDRGWSGELFF
NA,NA,TRBJ1-1,TRBV14,TGTGCCAGCAGCTTACCCGGGATAGGGACTGAAGCTTTCTTT,CASSLPGIGTEAFF
TRBD1,once,TRBJ2-7,TRBV5-6,TGTGCCAGCAGCTTTCGGGACAGGGGGGCCTACGAGCAGTACTTC,CASSFRDRGAYEQYF
NA,NA,TRBJ1-2,TRBV9,TGTGCCAGCAGCGTTGGGTCCGAGGGAGTCTATGGCTACACCTTC,CASSVGSEGVYGYTF
NA,NA,TRBJ2-3,TRBV11-3,TGTGCCAGCAGCGCCGGAGGGTCATCGACCCTTACCACAGATACGCAGTATTTT,CASSAGGSSTLTTDTQYF
TRBD2,NA,TRBJ2-5,TRBV5-1,TGCGCCAGCAGCTTGGCCCGAACTAGCGGGGGCGGTGAGACCCAGTACTTC,CASSLARTSGGGETQYF
NA,NA,TRBJ1-5,TRBV19,TGTGCCAGTCGGGGGGATTACGGTAGCAATCAGCCCCAGCATTTT,CASRGDYGSNQPQHF
NA,NA,TRBJ1-2,TRBV9,TGTGCCAGCAGTGCAACAGGAATTACTAACTATGGCTACACCTTC,CASSATGITNYGYTF
TRBD2,once,TRBJ2-5,TRBV27,TGTGCCAGCAGTTTATCAGGGCGGGGGGGCGATGTGGAGACCCAGTACTTC,CASSLSGRGGDVETQYF